This T cell receptor (beta chain) originates from a study of beta chain features in type 1 diabetes. Notes on the study in general: Moderate but significant shortening of TCRB CDR3s was recorded in all four CD4+ subsets from Type 1 diabetes patients. TCRB repertoires of naive, central memory and Treg cells appeared more similar among patients than among healthy donors.

The study reverse transcribed the entire isolated RNA, so it sequenced expressed TCRB transcripts. Clones were sequenced by immunoSEQ multiplex PCR, and TCRdb holds only the in-frame ones, with some missing. Here the sample spans around 400,000 clones, 10% to 15% being singletons. Each donor gave one heparinised blood draw averaging about 100 mL. To note about this clone: The antigen is not known.

This CDR3 contains 13 residues. Trimming removed 2 bases at V and 5 bases at J, with 7 bases between. Looked up from germline, CDR1 is ENHRY and CDR2 is SYGVKD. The receptor was derived from a man aged 18 to 30 in good health. V is TRBV10-3 and J is TRBJ2-1; D is ambiguous. The specimen sequenced was naive CD4+ T cells from blood. The CDR3 region is CAISEISDNEQFF. The DNA for the CDR3 is TGTGCCATCAGTGAGATCTCGGACAATGAGCAGTTCTTC.